This T cell receptor (beta chain) was identified during a study of cytomegalovirus exposure and HLA in healthy donors. Germline V gene sequence: CDR1 SGHRS, CDR2 YFSETQ. After removal of 4 bases from V and 3 bases from J, the junction contained 7 bases not matched to a gene. The CDR3 runs to 16 residues. Researchers ran the PCR with 60 Vbeta and 13 Jbeta primers. Clones were read by immunoSEQ multiplex PCR, and TCRdb kept only the in-frame ones, dropping some. Among roughly 150,000 clones listed, around three quarters were seen once. This receptor was obtained from a man between 35 and 55 years old in good health and CMV-seronegative. Material: PBMCs. This chain joins TRBV5-1 and TRBJ2-3, with 11 nucleotides matching TRBD2. The DNA of the CDR3 is TGCGCCAGCAGCCTACTCGGGACTAGCGGAACAGATACGCAGTATTTT. Its translation: CASSLLGTSGTDTQYF.